This T cell receptor (beta chain) was identified in a study of CD8+CD57+ T cells in acquired aplastic anemia (dated by TCRdb to 2017 to 2018). For the wider study: Extracted DNA from sorted CD4+ and CD8+ cells averaged 3.2 ug, ranging from about 0.17 to 27.4 ug. Healthy donor samples averaged roughly 9.9 million reads for CD4+ and roughly 11 million for CD8+ cells.

Results the study describes overall, beyond this receptor: Roughly 31 CD8+ CDR3 sequences were shared between patients and controls but appeared highly expressed in patients and within their immunodominant clones. Between patients and healthy controls, no significant difference in CD8+ Simpson's diversity was found (P=0.060).

A remark on this clonotype: Its antigen has not been determined. No clone much larger than this one lies a single base away; base qualities are absent.

V is trimmed back by 5 bases and J by 5 bases, and the junction contains 5 bases that no gene match accounts for. Looking up the germline V gene (reference sequence) yields CDR1 SEHNR and CDR2 FQNEAQ. From the cysteine up to the phenylalanine, the CDR3 has a length of 13 residues. Only CDR3 DNA remains: 39 bases, in frame from the first base. In the study, sorted CD4+ and CD8+ blood T cells from patients with severe aplastic anemia and from healthy subjects underwent deep sequencing of TCR repertoires. Ficoll-Paque density gradient centrifugation was used to isolate peripheral blood mononuclear cells. CD4+ and CD8+ T cells were sorted by FACS or magnetic beads before DNA extraction. TCR beta VDJ combination and CDR3 sequence profiling used genomic DNA as the template. TCR repertoire sequencing was run on an Illumina HiSeq 2000. The authors processed their data as follows. Repertoire assessment relied on Simpson's diversity index, CDR3 size and DJ length profiles, and TRBV/TRBJ rearrangement plots. The most abundant DNA sequence in the deep sequencing data was taken as the immunodominant clone. CDR3 amino acid sequences were screened for sharing across subjects and were compared with published repertoires and the VDJdb database. The public sequencing data were trimmed at Q25 with fastp and processed into clonotypes with MiXCR by TCRdb, which kept only in-frame beta chains. Rows are combined by CDR3 protein, so each entry shows the most common genes and DNA. It is TCRdb's table, rather than the study itself, that gives the V and J calls and clone size. The sample table records about 180,000 distinct CDR3 sequences; around 45% of these occur just once. Around 2.7% of the sample is taken by the ten largest.

Sequencing was done on a sample of sorted CD4+, CD8+, or CD8+CD57+ T cells (not recorded which) from PBMCs. The TCR originated in a human donor in good health. Recombination connected TRBV7-9 to TRBJ2-5; TRBD1 fits 7 bases in the junction. The CDR3 region: CASSTQGPETQYF. The DNA is as follows: TGTGCCAGCAGCACACAGGGGCCTGAGACCCAGTACTTC.